The 23 T cell receptor beta chains below were found in one sample sequenced in a study of blood T cell repertoires in COVID-19. The assay was immunoSEQ multiplex PCR, and TCRdb's table has in-frame clones only and misses some. The repertoire holds around 150,000 clones, with 80% to 90% as singletons. Sequencing input: PBMCs or T cells enriched from blood (not recorded which). Every receptor here comes from a woman in her forties or fifties with acute COVID-19.

The rearrangement joins TRBV27 to TRBJ1-1, with a tentative D call TRBD1 (5 bases). Germline CDR1 reads MNHEY; CDR2 reads SMNVEV (reference sequence). The CDR3 runs 13 residues. Between the trimmed V and J ends, which lost 2 bases and 1 base, there was a span of 5 bases. This chain's CDR3 is CASSLTGNTEAFF. CDR3 DNA sequence: TGTGCCAGCAGTTTAACAGGGAACACTGAAGCTTTCTTT.

This clone was seen once. The chain uses TRBV7-2 and TRBJ2-7; possibly TRBD1 for D (5 bases). Between the trimmed V and J ends, which lost 0 bases and 4 bases, there was a span of 10 bases. CDR3 length: 14 residues. Looked up from germline, CDR1 is SGHTA and CDR2 is FQGNSA. The CDR3 sequence: CASSLAQGTYEQYF. The CDR3, as DNA: TGTGCCAGCAGCTTAGCGCAGGGTACGTACGAGCAGTACTTC.

This clone was seen more than once but under ten times. This chain joins TRBV15 and TRBJ1-2, with TRBD1 matching 8 bases. The CDR3 totals 14 residues. J was trimmed by 8 bases and V by 7 bases; bases with no gene match: 12. CDR1 is LNHNV, CDR2 YYDKDF, per germline (reference sequence). The CDR3 reads CATKHRTGFDGYTF. The CDR3 nucleotides are TGTGCCACCAAACACCGGACAGGGTTTGACGGCTACACCTTC.

Points on this clone: The same CDR3 is also encoded by other DNA sequences in this sample. The chain combines TRBV7-2 with TRBJ2-1; the match to TRBD2 covers 7 bases. Germline V gives CDR1 SGHTA, CDR2 FQGNSA. The CDR3 totals 13 residues. J lost 6 bases, V lost 1 base, and 0 bases had no gene match. DNA for the CDR3: TGTGCCAGCAGCTTAGGGACTAGCAATGAGCAGTTCTTC. As protein: CASSLGTSNEQFF.

This clone appeared a few times. The J gene is TRBJ2-1, the V gene TRBV19; TRBD1 matches 8 bases. The CDR3 is made up of 15 amino acids. Germline-derived CDR1 and CDR2 are LNHDA and SQIVND (reference sequence). The V and J ends lost 5 bases and 7 bases, in that order; junction bases with no gene match: 10. The CDR3 spells CASSPVQGANNEQFF. In nucleotides, the CDR3 is TGTGCCAGTAGTCCTGTGCAGGGGGCAAATAATGAGCAGTTCTTC.

J is TRBJ1-2 and V is TRBV12-3 or TRBV12-4; TRBD1 matches 9 bases. Germline trimming cut 3 bases from V and 8 bases from J; bases unmatched to any gene: 1. This CDR3 is built from 12 residues. The CDR3 loop is CASSFGQGGYTF. CDR3 nucleotide sequence: TGTGCCAGCAGTTTCGGACAGGGGGGCTACACCTTC.

The chain has TRBV18 and TRBJ1-1; possible D gene TRBD1, 6 bases. The CDR3 has 11 residues. The germline V gene encodes CDR1 KGHSH and CDR2 LQKENI. The V end was cut by 8 bases, the J end by 9 bases, with 13 bases between. This CDR3 is CASLQGSQAFF. The CDR3 nucleotides read TGTGCCAGCCTACAGGGTTCCCAAGCTTTCTTT.

This sequence joins TRBV3-1 (or the pseudogene TRBV3-2) and TRBJ2-1, with a weak D call TRBD2 (5 bases). V shed 6 bases and J shed 0 bases, with 12 bases lying between them. CDR3 length equals 15 residues. Germline V CDR1 and CDR2: LGHDT, YNNKEL (reference sequence). In DNA form, the CDR3 reads TGTGCCAGCAGTAGAGCGGCTCTCTCCTACAATGAGCAGTTCTTC. Its translation is CASSRAALSYNEQFF.

There are a few counts of this clone. The V and J genes are TRBV7-3 and TRBJ2-6; the D is unclear. The length of the CDR3 is 13 residues. The germline V gene encodes CDR1 SGHTA and CDR2 FQGTGA. Trimming cost V 3 bases and J 3 bases, with 3 bases left between them. DNA of the CDR3: TGTGCCAGCAGCTTCTTTGGGGCCAACGTCCTGACTTTC. Amino acid sequence: CASSFFGANVLTF.

V gene TRBV7-2 combines with J gene TRBJ2-2, with 8 bases lining up with TRBD2. In germline, CDR1 is SGHTA, CDR2 FQGNSA. The V and J ends lost 1 base and 6 bases, in that order; junction bases with no gene match: 7. This CDR3 is built from 16 residues. In DNA, the CDR3 is TGTGCCAGCAGCTTAGTAGGGACTAGATCGTCCGGGGAGCTGTTTTTT. This gives the protein CASSLVGTRSSGELFF.

The genes are TRBV6-2 or TRBV6-3 and TRBJ2-7; TRBD2 matches at 11 bases. The CDR3 contains 15 residues. Germline V lookup: CDR1 MNHEY, CDR2 SVGEGT. Trimming took 0 bases from V and 6 from J; bases not matched to a gene: 4. The CDR3 region is CASSYSTSGTVEQYF. The CDR3 region has the DNA TGTGCCAGCAGTTACTCGACTAGCGGGACGGTCGAGCAGTACTTC.

The rearrangement uses TRBV25-1 and TRBJ1-6, with 10 bases identical to TRBD1. This CDR3 spans 15 amino acids. The junction had 7 bases not matched to a gene; V was cut back by 4 bases and J by 10 bases. CDR1 is MGHDK and CDR2 is SYGVNS in the germline V gene. The CDR3 DNA sequence: TGTGCCAGCAGTGGGACGACAGGGGGCCGATCACCCCTCCACTTT. It yields the protein CASSGTTGGRSPLHF.

The chain recombines TRBV30 with TRBJ1-3, with a tentative D call TRBD1 (5 bases). The CDR3 totals 17 residues. Germline V CDR1 and CDR2: GTSNPN, SVGIG (reference sequence). Trimming stripped 0 bases from V and 2 bases from J, with 17 bases between. CDR3 nucleotides: TGTGCCTGGAGTGTAGCCCGGGTAAGGGGCCCTGGAAACACCATATATTTT. Residues: CAWSVARVRGPGNTIYF.

The chain combines TRBV19 with TRBJ2-3; maybe TRBD1 (6 bases). The CDR3 length is 17 residues. The V and J ends lost 2 bases and 6 bases respectively, with 21 bases between them. The germline CDR1 and CDR2 sequences are LNHDA and SQIVND (reference sequence). The CDR3 DNA is TGTGCCAGTAGTATAACCGCGGCAGGGGTGTCGTCGGATACGCAGTATTTT. This translates into CASSITAAGVSSDTQYF. The full variable domain, rest sourced from reference TRBV19 and TRBJ2-3, is DGGITQSPKYLFRKEGQNVTLSCEQNLNHDAMYWYRQDPGQGLRLIYYSQIVNDFQKGDIAEGYSVSREKKESFPLTVTSAQKNPTAFYLCASSITAAGVSSDTQYFGPGTRLTVL.

The V call is TRBV6-6, the J call TRBJ2-7, with 8 bases matching TRBD2. J gave up 5 bases and V 6 bases, and 6 bases lay outside the gene matches. The germline V gene encodes CDR1 MNHNY and CDR2 SVGAGI (reference sequence). The CDR3 covers 13 residues. The CDR3, as DNA: TGTGCCAGCAGCCGACTAGCGAAAGACGAGCAGTACTTC. Amino acid sequence: CASSRLAKDEQYF.

As for this clone: Other DNA sequences from this sample encode an identical CDR3 as well. V usage is TRBV7-3 and J usage is TRBJ1-2; the D gene is possibly TRBD1 (5 bases). This CDR3 has 13 amino acids. Between the trimmed V and J ends, which lost 2 bases and 2 bases, there was a span of 6 bases. Per germline, CDR1 SGHTA and CDR2 FQGTGA. In nucleotides, the CDR3 is TGTGCCAGCAGCTTAGACAGCAACTATGGCTACACCTTC. This sequence encodes CASSLDSNYGYTF.

The chain links TRBV29-1 to TRBJ1-2; tentative D call: TRBD1 (6 bases). In germline, CDR1 is SQVTM, CDR2 ANQGSEA. The V end was cut by 0 bases, the J end by 8 bases, with 19 bases between. CDR3 length equals 15 residues. The CDR3 DNA is TGCAGCGTTGAAGATCAACAGGGCATCAACGGGGGCTACACCTTC. Its translation: CSVEDQQGINGGYTF. Looking up the rest from reference TRBV29-1 and TRBJ1-2 gives the full variable domain: SAVISQKPSRDICQRGTSLTIQCQVDSQVTMMFWYRQQPGQSLTLIATANQGSEATYESGFVIDKFPISRPNLTFSTLTVSNMSPEDSSIYLCSVEDQQGINGGYTFGSGTRLTVV.

The gene calls are TRBV9 and TRBJ1-5; TRBD1 agrees at 7 bases. The junction had 6 bases not matched to a gene; V was cut back by 4 bases and J by 2 bases. The germline CDR1 and CDR2 sequences are SGDLS and YYNGEE. The CDR3 is 15 amino acids. CDR3 bases: TGTGCCAGCAGCCCTAATGGACAGGGCAATCAGCCCCAGCATTTT. This gives the protein CASSPNGQGNQPQHF.

The chain carries TRBV27 and TRBJ2-1; TRBD2 matches 12 bases. The CDR3 sequence is 16 residues long. Germline CDR1 MNHEY, CDR2 SMNVEV (reference sequence). Unmatched junction bases numbered 11, after V lost 5 bases and J lost 9 bases. The CDR3 bases are TGTGCCAGCAGTACCTACCTAGCGGGAGGGCCCAGTGAGCAGTTCTTC. Translation: CASSTYLAGGPSEQFF.

V and J are TRBV5-5 and TRBJ2-3; the D is unclear. V was pared by 0 bases and J by 1 base, with 12 bases between. The CDR3 is 16 amino acids. CDR1 is SGHKS and CDR2 is YYEKEE in the germline V gene (reference sequence). CDR3 amino acids: CASSLEVSSGTDTQYF. The DNA of the CDR3 is TGTGCCAGCAGCTTGGAAGTTAGTTCCGGCACAGATACGCAGTATTTT.

The chain links TRBV2 to TRBJ2-7; D perhaps matches TRBD2 (6 bases). Germline V CDR1 and CDR2: SNHLY, FYNNEI. V lost 8 bases to trimming and J lost 2 bases, with 19 bases between them. The CDR3 sequence is 15 residues long. The DNA for the CDR3 is TGTGCCAGCCGTAGCGGCCCTCGCCTGACCTACGAGCAGTACTTC. This sequence encodes CASRSGPRLTYEQYF.

The chain carries TRBV7-8 and TRBJ1-6, with no clear D. This CDR3 comprises 14 residues. The germline V gene encodes CDR1 SGHVS and CDR2 FQNEAQ. Trimming shortened V by 3 bases and J by 8 bases, and 11 bases separated the two germline ends. CDR3 region: CASSLSGFYSPLHF. The CDR3 coding sequence is TGTGCCAGCAGCTTGTCGGGTTTCTATTCACCCCTCCACTTT. Full variable domain (remainder filled in from reference TRBV7-8 and TRBJ1-6): GAGVSQSPRYKVAKRGQDVALRCDPISGHVSLFWYQQALGQGPEFLTYFQNEAQLDKSGLPSDRFFAERPEGSVSTLKIQRTQQEDSAVYLCASSLSGFYSPLHFGNGTRLTVT.

The chain employs TRBV30 and TRBJ2-7; TRBD1 matches at 7 bases. CDR1 and CDR2 from the germline V gene are GTSNPN and SVGIG (reference sequence). This CDR3 has 15 residues. V shed 0 bases, J shed 4 bases, and the junction held 9 bases outside the gene matches. The CDR3 sequence is CAWSVPQGIIYEQYF. CDR3 in DNA: TGTGCCTGGAGTGTACCACAGGGGATAATTTACGAGCAGTACTTC. The whole variable domain, filled in from reference TRBV30 and TRBJ2-7, reads SQTIHQWPATLVQPVGSPLSLECTVEGTSNPNLYWYRQAAGRGLQLLFYSVGIGQISSEVPQNLSASRPQDRQFILSSKKLLLSDSGFYLCAWSVPQGIIYEQYFGPGTRLTVT.